The rows below give T cell receptor beta chains drawn from one sample of a study of radiotherapy plus CTLA-4 blockade in lung cancer. TCRdb keeps only in-frame clones here, not all; method: immunoSEQ multiplex PCR. The repertoire holds more than 75,000 clones, with about 70% as singletons. Source: peripheral blood, taken from a patient treated with radiotherapy plus ipilimumab. These receptors all come from a human donor with non-small cell lung cancer who had a partial response to radiotherapy plus ipilimumab. Some clones in this sample may be carry-over from other donors' samples. CDR3s leave out the opening cysteine and the closing phenylalanine or tryptophan. Fields, in order: clone size, J gene, V gene, CDR3 protein. Clone size is stated in some rows and not others, as once, few, many or a class when expanded.

size: -; J: TRBJ2-7; V: TRBV5-4; CDR3: ASSFGLYYEQY
size: -; J: TRBJ1-3; V: TRBV18; CDR3: ASSLRQGDTIY
size: -; J: TRBJ1-5; V: TRBV15; CDR3: ATSRGGRGDNQPQH
size: -; J: TRBJ1-4; V: TRBV5-5; CDR3: ASSWVARARGEKLF
size: -; J: TRBJ1-4; V: TRBV2; CDR3: AGSYSGGQGEKLF
size: few; J: TRBJ2-1; V: TRBV5-1; CDR3: ASSFGTSGRARNEQF
size: few; J: TRBJ1-5; V: TRBV6-6; CDR3: ASSSTASNQPQH
size: few; J: TRBJ1-2; V: TRBV9; CDR3: ASNDGTGVHGYT
size: -; J: TRBJ2-3; V: TRBV7-6; CDR3: ASSLAGTRTDTQY
size: -; J: TRBJ1-4; V: TRBV28; CDR3: ASSSQGVEKLF
size: -; J: TRBJ2-2; V: TRBV2; CDR3: ASSDYRDGTGELF
size: few; J: TRBJ2-5; V: TRBV28; CDR3: ASSSGGATQETQY
size: -; J: TRBJ2-1; V: TRBV6-5; CDR3: ASSYGPGLSYNEQF
size: -; J: TRBJ1-4; V: TRBV6-6; CDR3: ASSYDRSNEKLF
size: -; J: TRBJ2-3; V: TRBV14; CDR3: ASSQGGLAGAKQY
size: -; J: TRBJ2-1; V: TRBV4-2; CDR3: ASSERTGMNEQF
size: once; J: TRBJ2-3; V: TRBV27; CDR3: ASRRRETSTDTQY
size: -; J: TRBJ2-7; V: TRBV18; CDR3: ASSPRTGIHEQY
size: -; J: TRBJ2-1; V: TRBV7-2; CDR3: ASSLAAESSGRNEQF
size: -; J: TRBJ2-3; V: TRBV27; CDR3: ASSKAGTHVGDTQY
size: -; J: TRBJ2-7; V: TRBV5-6; CDR3: ASSAPSIPVYEQY
size: -; J: TRBJ2-7; V: TRBV4-1; CDR3: ASSRDPGLADEQY
size: -; J: TRBJ2-4; V: TRBV30; CDR3: AWSSVELAKNIQY
size: -; J: TRBJ2-1; V: TRBV7-9; CDR3: ASSSGLHNEQF
size: -; J: TRBJ2-5; V: TRBV27; CDR3: ASGWTQY
size: -; J: TRBJ1-2; V: TRBV5-1; CDR3: ASSGTVNYGYT
size: -; J: TRBJ2-7; V: TRBV11-3; CDR3: ASSLGAEPYEQY
size: -; J: TRBJ2-7; V: TRBV28; CDR3: ASSSTYYEQY
size: -; J: TRBJ2-7; V: TRBV5-6; CDR3: ASSSTGLDEQY
size: -; J: TRBJ1-1; V: TRBV4-1; CDR3: ASSPRGAGAPEGTEAF
size: -; J: TRBJ2-3; V: TRBV7-2; CDR3: ASSLVLAASTDTQY
size: -; J: TRBJ2-1; V: TRBV7-2; CDR3: ASSLATGGPYNEQF
size: -; J: TRBJ2-7; V: TRBV10-3; CDR3: AIRPGDTGYEQY
size: -; J: TRBJ2-7; V: TRBV18; CDR3: ASSQLAGTSGGEQY
size: -; J: TRBJ2-7; V: TRBV5-6; CDR3: ASSLFGGATYEQY
size: -; J: TRBJ2-2; V: TRBV5-1; CDR3: ASSLGQAANTGELF
size: -; J: TRBJ2-5; V: TRBV30; CDR3: AWGGQGQETQY
size: once; J: TRBJ2-7; V: TRBV4-2; CDR3: ASSQDLASGGYEQY
size: -; J: TRBJ1-4; V: TRBV30; CDR3: AWSSQRGEKLF
size: -; J: TRBJ2-5; V: TRBV5-1; CDR3: ASSRDRVKTQY
size: -; J: TRBJ2-2; V: TRBV28; CDR3: ASSLLSLNTGELF
size: -; J: TRBJ2-7; V: TRBV28; CDR3: ASSLSGTGGGEQY
size: -; J: TRBJ1-5; V: TRBV7-9; CDR3: ASSLAGGAGNQPQH
size: -; J: TRBJ2-1; V: TRBV29-1; CDR3: SVSPGALVQF
size: -; J: TRBJ2-3; V: TRBV6-1; CDR3: ASRARGFGDTQY
size: -; J: TRBJ1-2; V: TRBV5-4; CDR3: ASSPGTGDRGRTGYGYT
size: once; J: TRBJ2-1; V: TRBV2; CDR3: ASTLLGTSGRSNEQF
size: -; J: TRBJ1-6; V: TRBV2; CDR3: ASVRDTYNSPLH
size: -; J: TRBJ2-1; V: TRBV29-1; CDR3: SASGTVYNEQF
size: -; J: TRBJ2-2; V: TRBV11-2; CDR3: ASSLNIGGGTGELF
size: -; J: TRBJ2-6; V: TRBV5-1; CDR3: ASSYQGQGSLLGANVLT
size: -; J: TRBJ2-7; V: TRBV7-2; CDR3: ASSLGASGGAGYEQY